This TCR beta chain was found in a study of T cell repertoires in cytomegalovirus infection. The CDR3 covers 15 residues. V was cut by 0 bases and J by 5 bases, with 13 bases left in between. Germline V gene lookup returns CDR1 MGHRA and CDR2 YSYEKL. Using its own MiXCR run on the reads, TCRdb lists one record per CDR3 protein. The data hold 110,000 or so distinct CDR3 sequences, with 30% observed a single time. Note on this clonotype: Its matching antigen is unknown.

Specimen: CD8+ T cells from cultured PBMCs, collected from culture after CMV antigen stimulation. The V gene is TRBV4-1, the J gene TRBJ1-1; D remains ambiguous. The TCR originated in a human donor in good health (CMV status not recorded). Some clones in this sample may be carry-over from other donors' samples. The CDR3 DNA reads TGCGCCAGCAGCCAAGATGCCCTCGCTGGGACTGAAGCTTTCTTT. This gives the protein CASSQDALAGTEAFF.